These 25 T cell receptor beta chains came from one sample sequenced in a study of T cells in Graves' hyperthyroidism and ophthalmopathy. Authors of the study amplified TCR beta CDR3 regions from RNA transcripts. With the HTBI primer set, the TCR CDR3 went through a first round of RT-PCR. TCRdb reanalysed the multiplex PCR reads using MiXCR and keeps one entry per CDR3 protein. Of fewer than 450,000 distinct CDR3 sequences listed, roughly 17% are singletons. The sequenced material came from blood. These receptors were collected from a woman aged 25 to 39 with Graves' hyperthyroidism that later progressed to Graves' ophthalmopathy.

This clonotype was seen repeatedly, ten times or more. V is TRBV11-2 and J is TRBJ2-1, with D perhaps given as TRBD1 or TRBD2 (5 bases each). The CDR3 totals 13 residues. Per germline, CDR1 SGHAT and CDR2 FQNNGV. V lost 4 bases and J lost 8, with 12 bases in between. CDR3 bases: TGTGCCAGCAGCTCGGACTTGGGGGATGAGCAGTTCTTC. Protein: CASSSDLGDEQFF.

This clonotype showed up many times. The chain links TRBV6-2 or TRBV6-3 to TRBJ1-1; the D gene is possibly TRBD1 (5 bases). The V and J ends lost 5 bases and 1 base respectively, with 17 bases between them. The germline V gene has CDR1 MNHEY and CDR2 SVGEGT. The CDR3 loop spans 16 amino acids. CDR3 region: CASSVLGHGQNTEAFF. The CDR3 DNA reads as TGTGCCAGCAGTGTCCTCGGCCACGGACAGAACACTGAAGCTTTCTTT.

This chain joins TRBV19 and TRBJ2-1; D unclear. Germline assignment: CDR1 LNHDA and CDR2 SQIVND (reference sequence). With 7 bases removed from V and 0 bases from J, the gap between germline ends came to 13 bases. The CDR3 extends over 15 amino acids. Written as DNA, the CDR3 is TGTGCCAGTACCCCCGTGGCGGTCTCCTACAATGAGCAGTTCTTC. Amino acids: CASTPVAVSYNEQFF. The full variable domain, its missing parts supplied by reference TRBV19 and TRBJ2-1, is DGGITQSPKYLFRKEGQNVTLSCEQNLNHDAMYWYRQDPGQGLRLIYYSQIVNDFQKGDIAEGYSVSREKKESFPLTVTSAQKNPTAFYLCASTPVAVSYNEQFFGPGTRLTVL.

At least ten counts were recorded for this clonotype. V gene TRBV19 combines with J gene TRBJ2-1; 8 bases agree with TRBD2. This CDR3 has 12 amino acids. J lost 8 bases, V lost 6 bases, and 3 bases had no gene match. The germline gives CDR1 LNHDA, CDR2 SQIVND (reference sequence). CDR3 DNA: TGTGCCAGTAGCTTGACTAGCGATGAGCAGTTCTTC. Residues: CASSLTSDEQFF.

This clonotype was counted ten times or more. The chain uses TRBV30 and TRBJ1-2; D perhaps matches TRBD1 (6 bases). V was shortened by 3 bases and J by 0 bases, with 11 bases between the two germline ends. Germline V gene lookup returns CDR1 GTSNPN and CDR2 SVGIG (reference sequence). The CDR3 length is 14 residues. The CDR3 DNA follows: TGTGCCTGGAGCAAGGACAGCTCTAACTATGGCTACACCTTC. Its translation: CAWSKDSSNYGYTF. The variable domain in full, with the rest retrieved from reference TRBV30 and TRBJ1-2, is SQTIHQWPATLVQPVGSPLSLECTVEGTSNPNLYWYRQAAGRGLQLLFYSVGIGQISSEVPQNLSASRPQDRQFILSSKKLLLSDSGFYLCAWSKDSSNYGYTFGSGTRLTVV.

The sample holds a few counts of this clonotype. The chain has TRBV5-1 and TRBJ2-2; the match to TRBD2 covers 8 bases. This CDR3 has 18 residues. V lost 0 bases and J lost 0; bases outside the gene matches: 7. The germline V gene encodes CDR1 SGHRS and CDR2 YFSETQ. CDR3 protein: CASSLAGVAGPNTGELFF. The DNA for the CDR3 is TGCGCCAGCAGCTTGGCCGGGGTAGCGGGGCCGAACACCGGGGAGCTGTTTTTT.

This clonotype occurred many times. The chain is built from TRBV20-1 and TRBJ2-7, with 10 positions matching TRBD2. With V trimmed by 3 bases and J by 8 bases, 22 bases remained unmatched. This CDR3 has 18 residues. CDR1 and CDR2 from the germline V gene are DFQATT and SNEGSKA (reference sequence). The CDR3 loop reads CSASLSGGTRGNLNKQYF. CDR3 coding DNA: TGCAGTGCTAGTCTTAGCGGGGGGACGAGAGGAAACTTGAACAAGCAGTACTTC.

In its sample, this clonotype was seen many times. The chain employs TRBV7-8 and TRBJ2-7; D is unresolved. V shed 1 base and J shed 5 bases, with 12 bases lying between them. Germline V CDR1 and CDR2: SGHVS, FQNEAQ. This CDR3 contains 14 residues. CDR3 DNA sequence: TGTGCCAGCAGCTTAGGAAATAGGATCCACGAGCAGTACTTC. As protein: CASSLGNRIHEQYF.

This clonotype was counted at least ten times. The rearrangement uses TRBV5-1 and TRBJ1-3, with 8 bases lining up with TRBD1. Germline lookup yields CDR1 SGHRS and CDR2 YFSETQ. The junction had 5 bases not matched to a gene; V was cut back by 1 base and J by 2 bases. The length of the CDR3 is 16 residues. Here the CDR3 reads CASSLYQGATGNTIYF. The CDR3 nucleotides are TGCGCCAGCAGCTTGTATCAGGGGGCGACTGGAAACACCATATATTTT.

This clonotype was recorded at least ten times. This chain joins TRBV28 and TRBJ2-7; maybe TRBD1 (6 bases). The CDR3 has 17 residues. Germline V gene data show CDR1 as MDHEN and CDR2 as SYDVKM. The V and J ends lost 3 bases and 0 bases respectively, with 18 bases between them. CDR3 sequence reads: CASSLALDRLGSYEQYF. CDR3 DNA sequence: TGTGCCAGCAGTTTGGCCCTCGACAGGTTGGGCTCCTACGAGCAGTACTTC.

This clonotype was found many times. V is TRBV6-1 and J is TRBJ1-2, with 7 bases identical to TRBD1. V trimming: 2 bases; J trimming: 3 bases; junction bases outside the gene matches: 9. This CDR3 spans 16 amino acids. Germline CDR1 and CDR2: MNHNS and SASEGT. DNA for the CDR3: TGTGCCAGCAGTGAATTCCTTGGACAGGCTTACTATGGCTACACCTTC. The encoded protein is CASSEFLGQAYYGYTF.

This clonotype appeared many times. The V and J genes are TRBV6-5 and TRBJ1-1, with D unclear. There are 13 residues in the CDR3. The germline CDR1 and CDR2 sequences are MNHEY and SVGAGI. Trimming pared 1 base from V and 1 base from J, leaving 4 bases between. This CDR3 reads CASSYLKNTEAFF. The CDR3 nucleotides read TGTGCCAGCAGTTACTTAAAGAACACTGAAGCTTTCTTT.

This clonotype was counted only a few times. The rearrangement joins TRBV20-1 to TRBJ2-6; possibly TRBD2 for D (5 bases). The CDR3 sequence is 17 residues long. CDR1 and CDR2 (germline): DFQATT, SNEGSKA (reference sequence). CDR3 sequence (DNA): TGCAGCGAGGGAAGATCTGCGATTAACTCTGGGGCCAACGTCCTGACTTTC. This codes for CSEGRSAINSGANVLTF.

This clonotype turned up a few times. The chain joins TRBV28 to TRBJ1-2, with TRBD1 matching 7 bases. CDR1 MDHEN and CDR2 SYDVKM come from the germline V gene. The J segment lost 4 bases and the V segment lost 5 bases, leaving 13 bases of the junction unmatched. The CDR3 consists of 16 residues. The CDR3 sequence is CASSDSGQVLGYGYTF. The CDR3 DNA reads as TGTGCCAGCAGTGACTCTGGACAGGTCCTGGGCTATGGCTACACCTTC.

This clonotype was counted many times. This chain joins TRBV11-2 and TRBJ1-1; the D is unclear. Trimming shortened V by 5 bases and J by 4 bases, and 11 bases separated the two germline ends. Per the germline V gene, CDR1 is SGHAT and CDR2 is FQNNGV. This CDR3 region has 13 residues. CDR3 DNA sequence: TGTGCCAGCAGCCCGGCCGTGATCACTGAAGCTTTCTTT. This encodes CASSPAVITEAFF.

The chain uses TRBV2 and TRBJ1-4, with TRBD1 matching 8 bases. The CDR3 is 15 amino acids. The V and J ends lost 2 bases and 8 bases, in that order; junction bases with no gene match: 7. Per germline, CDR1 SNHLY and CDR2 FYNNEI. CDR3 loop: CASSEWGQEAEKLFF. The CDR3 coding sequence is TGTGCCAGCAGTGAATGGGGACAGGAAGCGGAAAAACTGTTTTTT.

Many counts were recorded for this clonotype. The CDR3 nucleotides are TGTGCCAGCAGCTTAGGCGACAGGAGGTTGGTGATCAATGAGCAGTTCTTC. Translation: CASSLGDRRLVINEQFF. The rearrangement links TRBV11-2 to TRBJ2-1; the D gene is possibly TRBD1 (6 bases). Per the germline V gene, CDR1 is SGHAT and CDR2 is FQNNGV. Trimming removed 1 base from V and 6 bases from J, with 19 bases in between. CDR3 length: 17 residues.

The V gene is TRBV6-1, the J gene TRBJ2-2, with TRBD1 as a possible D gene (6 bases). Between the trimmed V and J ends, which lost 2 bases and 6 bases, there was a span of 16 bases. The CDR3 has 16 amino acids. Germline CDR1 is MNHNS and CDR2 is SASEGT. CDR3 DNA: TGTGCCAGCAGTGAAAGTATTGGGGGCGCCGCCGGGGAGCTGTTTTTT. Translated: CASSESIGGAAGELFF.

This clonotype was seen ten or more times. The V call is TRBV27, the J call TRBJ1-2; 9 bases map to TRBD1. The CDR3 extends over 16 amino acids. The junction had 8 bases not matched to a gene; V was cut back by 2 bases and J by 4 bases. Per germline, CDR1 MNHEY and CDR2 SMNVEV (reference sequence). The CDR3: CASSLAGTGFVYGYTF. As DNA, the CDR3 is TGTGCCAGCAGTTTAGCCGGGACAGGGTTCGTCTATGGCTACACCTTC.

Concerning this clonotype itself: With a much larger clone just one base away, this may be a read error. The chain has TRBV18 and TRBJ2-7; 11 bases line up with TRBD2. The J segment lost 0 bases and the V segment lost 5 bases, leaving 9 bases of the junction unmatched. This CDR3 has 17 amino acids. From germline, CDR1 is KGHSH and CDR2 LQKENI. The CDR3 DNA is TGTGCCAGCTCAGCACGGACTAGCGGGTCTTACTCCTACGAGCAGTACTTC. It is translated as CASSARTSGSYSYEQYF. The entire variable domain, with the rest obtained from reference TRBV18 and TRBJ2-7, is as follows: NAGVMQNPRHLVRRRGQEARLRCSPMKGHSHVYWYRQLPEEGLKFMVYLQKENIIDESGMPKERFSAEFPKEGPSILRIQQVVRGDSAAYFCASSARTSGSYSYEQYFGPGTRLTVT.

The chain has TRBV6-1 and TRBJ2-2; 7 bases align to TRBD1. Trimming cost V 6 bases and J 4 bases; bases outside gene matches: 5. This CDR3 contains 14 residues. Germline V lookup: CDR1 MNHNS, CDR2 SASEGT. CDR3 in amino acids: CASSGQVSTGELFF. The CDR3 region has the DNA TGTGCCAGCAGCGGACAGGTTAGCACCGGGGAGCTGTTTTTT.

This clonotype has at least ten counts. The chain joins TRBV12-3 or TRBV12-4 to TRBJ1-1; 9 nucleotides align to TRBD1. Trimming cost V 6 bases and J 8 bases; bases outside gene matches: 10. This CDR3 is 14 amino acids long. CDR3 DNA sequence: TGTGCCAGCAGCCGGTACGTGGACAGGGGCGAAGCTTTCTTT. This codes for CASSRYVDRGEAFF.

Many counts were recorded for this clonotype. This rearrangement joins TRBV2 to TRBJ2-7; a possible D gene is TRBD2 (6 bases). The CDR3 extends over 13 amino acids. The ends were cut back, 6 bases at V and 3 bases at J, with 12 bases in the middle. The V gene's germline CDR1 is SNHLY and CDR2 FYNNEI. In nucleotides, the CDR3 is TGTGCCAGCAGGTTCGGGGGAAACTACGAGCAGTACTTC. Translation gives CASRFGGNYEQYF.

Ten or more counts support this clonotype. The chain joins TRBV7-8 to TRBJ1-1, with 9 positions matching TRBD1. The CDR3 covers 15 residues. J was trimmed by 0 bases and V by 6 bases; bases with no gene match: 5. The germline CDR1 and CDR2 sequences are SGHVS and FQNEAQ. Here the CDR3 reads CASSVQGAVNTEAFF. The CDR3 DNA reads TGTGCCAGCAGTGTACAGGGGGCCGTGAACACTGAAGCTTTCTTT.

In this sample, this clonotype turned up many times. The chain uses TRBV7-6 and TRBJ2-1; 8 bases align to TRBD2. Germline V gene data show CDR1 as SGHVS and CDR2 as FNYEAQ. The V and J ends lost 5 bases and 6 bases, in that order; junction bases with no gene match: 15. This CDR3 spans 17 amino acids. The DNA for the CDR3 is TGTGCCAGCAGCCCCAAGAACGGAGGACTAGCAAGCAATGAGCAGTTCTTC. This translates into CASSPKNGGLASNEQFF.